This T cell receptor beta chain was captured in a study of control samples from healthy donors and cancer patients. Libraries were prepared by immunoSEQ multiplex PCR; TCRdb keeps only in-frame clonotypes and omits some of them. The profile shows fewer than 150,000 clones, roughly nine tenths of them singletons. This clone has a handful of counts. The TCR comes from a woman under 30 in good health. The sample taken for sequencing was blood.

CDR3 sequence (DNA): TGTGCCAGCGGGCCCAACAGGGGTCAGAATAATTCACCCCTCCACTTT. Protein product: CASGPNRGQNNSPLHF. The chain is built from TRBV2 and TRBJ1-6; 7 positions agree with TRBD1. CDR1 is SNHLY and CDR2 is FYNNEI in the germline V gene. CDR3 length: 16 residues. With 8 bases clipped from V and 5 bases from J, the junction kept 12 bases outside the gene matches.